A few counts support the clone carrying this T cell receptor beta chain. Its antigen is not known. These data come from a study of blood T cells in healthy people across ages. General study results and limits: Leaving the PBMCs unsorted stopped any conclusive comparison of naive versus antigen-experienced cells. When one million T cells were used, diversity estimates were thought to be underestimates. A greater number of naive CD4+ cells and higher diversity distinguished long-lived donors from aged donors.

It was with a sample-barcoded 5' primer and a J-beta primer mix that a second PCR of about 6 to 12 cycles was run. One entry per CDR3 protein, called by TCRdb with MiXCR from the 5' RACE reads. The sample has around 1,900,000 distinct CDR3 sequences; about two fifths are singletons. The CDR3 contains 14 residues. The V end was cut by 7 bases, the J end by 8 bases, with 15 bases between. From germline, CDR1 is SGHTA and CDR2 FQGNSA. The sequencing input was blood. The genes are TRBV7-2 and TRBJ1-6; D ambiguous. The receptor was derived from a human donor in good health. In DNA form, the CDR3 reads TGTGCCAGCACCGTTTCCGGGTATTATTCACCCCTCCACTTT. Its protein product is CASTVSGYYSPLHF.